These 21 T cell receptor beta chains came from one sample sequenced in a study of blood T cell repertoires in COVID-19. Using immunoSEQ multiplex PCR, the repertoire was profiled, and TCRdb retains in-frame clones only, with some absent. The sample includes around 220,000 clones, about 83% of them seen just once. Sequencing was done on a sample of PBMCs or T cells enriched from blood (not recorded which). The receptors come from a woman in her forties who had recovered from COVID-19.

The J gene is TRBJ2-7, the V gene TRBV21-1; the D call of TRBD1 is as the table states it, not checked on the DNA. TRBV21-1 corresponds to a pseudogene. The CDR3 totals 17 residues. The CDR3 nucleotides read TGTGCCAGCAGCAAATGTGGGGGCGCACTAGATGAAGACGGGCAGTACTTC. It encodes CASSKCGGALDEDGQYF.

The rearrangement joins TRBV20-1 to TRBJ2-3; a possible D gene is TRBD1 (5 bases). The CDR3 sequence is 15 residues long. CDR1 DFQATT and CDR2 SNEGSKA come from the germline V gene (reference sequence). Deletions cut 3 bases from V and 0 bases from J, with 13 bases between. The chain's CDR3 is CSASTRQTSTDTQYF. CDR3 bases: TGCAGTGCTAGTACCCGACAGACGAGCACAGATACGCAGTATTTT.

V gene TRBV30 combines with J gene TRBJ1-2; the D gene is possibly TRBD1 (5 bases). The CDR3 is 14 amino acids. V was pared by 1 base and J by 4 bases, with 13 bases between. Germline V gene data show CDR1 as GTSNPN and CDR2 as SVGIG (reference sequence). CDR3 in DNA: TGTGCCTGGAGTGGGGGGGAGAGGGTCTATGGCTACACCTTC. It is translated as CAWSGGERVYGYTF.

The chain joins TRBV27 to TRBJ2-3; 14 bases are a match to TRBD2. This CDR3 region has 18 residues. V lost 7 bases, J lost 4 bases, and 13 bases stayed unmatched. CDR1 is MNHEY and CDR2 is SMNVEV in the germline V gene (reference sequence). The CDR3 coding sequence is TGTGCCAGCAAAAACGGGCCTCTGGGACTAGCGGGAGCAGATACGCAGTATTTT. This codes for CASKNGPLGLAGADTQYF.

The chain employs TRBV6-2 or TRBV6-3 and TRBJ2-2; 7 positions agree with TRBD1. This CDR3 spans 14 amino acids. Germline CDR1 and CDR2: MNHEY and SVGEGT. The ends lost 5 bases at V and 6 bases at J; junction bases unmatched: 6. The CDR3 spells CASSPRGGPGELFF. The CDR3 coding sequence is TGTGCCAGCAGTCCCCGAGGGGGCCCCGGGGAGCTGTTTTTT.

The gene calls are TRBV21-1 and TRBJ2-3; the table's D call, TRBD2, has no DNA check behind it. TRBV21-1 is designated a pseudogene. This CDR3 contains 18 residues. This CDR3 reads CASSKILAAGLSTDTQYF. The CDR3 coding sequence is TGTGCCAGCAGCAAAATATTAGCGGCGGGACTGAGCACAGATACGCAGTATTTT.

The V and J genes are TRBV3-1 (or the pseudogene TRBV3-2) and TRBJ2-1; TRBD2 matches 9 bases. V was pared by 4 bases and J by 13 bases, with 8 bases of the junction left unmatched. CDR1 is LGHDT, CDR2 YNNKEL, per germline (reference sequence). The length of the CDR3 is 13 residues. CDR3 sequence reads: CASSPYLAGPQFF. For the CDR3, the DNA is TGTGCCAGCAGCCCCTATCTAGCGGGACCTCAGTTCTTC.

V gene TRBV28 combines with J gene TRBJ2-7; 7 nucleotides line up with TRBD2. Per the germline V gene, CDR1 is MDHEN and CDR2 is SYDVKM. The junction had 12 bases not matched to a gene; V was cut back by 2 bases and J by 5 bases. The CDR3 loop spans 16 amino acids. CDR3 in DNA: TGTGCCAGCAGTTTACCCGGTGGCGGGAGCGTCCACGAGCAGTACTTC. The encoded protein is CASSLPGGGSVHEQYF. The variable domain in full, with the rest retrieved from reference TRBV28 and TRBJ2-7, is DVKVTQSSRYLVKRTGEKVFLECVQDMDHENMFWYRQDPGLGLRLIYFSYDVKMKEKGDIPEGYSVSREKKERFSLILESASTNQTSMYLCASSLPGGGSVHEQYFGPGTRLTVT.

CDR3 in amino acids: CASTAGDVLTF. In DNA form, the CDR3 reads TGTGCCAGCACTGCCGGGGACGTCCTGACTTTC. This chain joins TRBV25-1 and TRBJ2-6; perhaps TRBD2 as D (5 bases). Germline V CDR1 and CDR2: MGHDK, SYGVNS. This CDR3 has 11 amino acids. V dropped 7 bases and J dropped 11 bases, with 9 bases sitting between them. The entire variable domain, with the rest obtained from reference TRBV25-1 and TRBJ2-6, is as follows: EADIYQTPRYLVIGTGKKITLECSQTMGHDKMYWYQQDPGMELHLIHYSYGVNSTEKGDLSSESTVSRIRTEHFPLTLESARPSHTSQYLCASTAGDVLTFGAGSRLTVL.

CDR3 coding DNA: TGTGCCAGCAGTGAACCGGGACAGGGGGCTCGGAGTCTAAGCTACACCTTC. It yields the protein CASSEPGQGARSLSYTF. The chain combines TRBV25-1 with TRBJ1-2; 12 bases line up with TRBD1. Germline V lookup: CDR1 MGHDK, CDR2 SYGVNS. V gave up 2 bases and J gave up 9 bases; unmatched junction bases: 13. CDR3 length: 17 amino acids.

The CDR3 loop reads CASSLSGSTYNEQFF. The CDR3 DNA follows: TGTGCCAGCAGCCTTAGCGGGAGCACCTACAATGAGCAGTTCTTC. The rearrangement joins TRBV7-7 to TRBJ2-1; 9 nucleotides align to TRBD2. The ends lost 5 bases at V and 2 bases at J; junction bases unmatched: 4. This CDR3 is 15 amino acids long. Germline-derived CDR1 and CDR2 are SSHAT and FNYEAQ (reference sequence).

This chain connects TRBV10-3 to TRBJ2-7; TRBD2 agrees at 10 bases. With 0 bases clipped from V and 4 bases from J, the junction kept 3 bases outside the gene matches. The CDR3 has 15 residues. Germline V gives CDR1 ENHRY, CDR2 SYGVKD. CDR3 in amino acids: CAISESTSGVYEQYV. CDR3 sequence (DNA): TGTGCCATCAGTGAGTCTACTAGCGGGGTATACGAGCAGTACGTC.

The chain links TRBV19 to TRBJ1-6; TRBD1 is a possible D gene (6 bases). Germline V gene data show CDR1 as LNHDA and CDR2 as SQIVND (reference sequence). The length of the CDR3 is 14 residues. Deletions cut 5 bases from V and 1 base from J, with 6 bases between. The CDR3 region has the DNA TGTGCCAGTAGTCAGGGGTCCTATAATTCACCCCTCCACTTT. It specifies CASSQGSYNSPLHF.

This clone showed up just a few times. The rearrangement links TRBV12-3 or TRBV12-4 to TRBJ2-2; D might be TRBD2 (6 bases). V dropped 2 bases and J dropped 7 bases, with 8 bases sitting between them. The CDR3 has 13 amino acids. DNA of the CDR3: TGTGCCAGCAGTTTACAGGAGGGCGGGGAGCTGTTTTTT. This gives the protein CASSLQEGGELFF.

The chain combines TRBV13 with TRBJ2-1, with 10 bases matching TRBD2. The CDR3 consists of 16 residues. The germline V gene encodes CDR1 PRHDT and CDR2 FYEKMQ (reference sequence). The V and J ends lost 5 bases and 2 bases, in that order; junction bases with no gene match: 6. The CDR3 protein is CASSTIGTSAYNEQFF. Written as DNA, the CDR3 is TGTGCCAGCAGCACCATCGGGACTAGCGCCTACAATGAGCAGTTCTTC.

The chain employs TRBV5-5 and TRBJ1-2; perhaps TRBD1 as D (5 bases). The ends were cut back, 0 bases at V and 8 bases at J, with 11 bases in the middle. In germline, CDR1 is SGHKS, CDR2 YYEKEE (reference sequence). CDR3 length: 13 residues. The CDR3 sequence is CASSLGQPQGYTF. CDR3 coding DNA: TGTGCCAGCAGCTTGGGACAGCCACAAGGCTACACCTTC.

The chain employs TRBV18 and TRBJ1-5; the match to TRBD1 covers 10 bases. CDR1 is KGHSH and CDR2 is LQKENI in the germline V gene. CDR3 size: 14 residues. V lost 6 bases and J lost 7; bases outside the gene matches: 6. As DNA, the CDR3 is TGTGCCAGCTCGCCCGGGACAGGGGAACAGCCCCAGCATTTT. Translation: CASSPGTGEQPQHF.

This clone was detected only once. The chain employs TRBV14 and TRBJ2-1, with 12 positions matching TRBD2. CDR1 SGHDN and CDR2 FVKESK come from the germline V gene. The CDR3 is 17 residues long. The V gene end was trimmed by 4 bases and the J gene end by 5 bases; junction bases not matched to a gene: 9. The DNA for the CDR3 is TGTGCCAGCAGCCGACTAGCGGGGGCGTATTTGGACAATGAGCAGTTCTTC. This codes for CASSRLAGAYLDNEQFF.

A single count supports this clone. The rearrangement joins TRBV5-1 to TRBJ2-1; D remains unclear. The CDR3 is 11 residues long. Germline V CDR1 and CDR2: SGHRS, YFSETQ. Between the trimmed V and J ends, which lost 3 bases and 7 bases, there was a span of 5 bases. The CDR3 here is CASSSHNEQFF. The CDR3 bases are TGCGCCAGCAGCTCCCATAATGAGCAGTTCTTC.

The genes are TRBV30 and TRBJ2-1; 9 positions agree with TRBD2. The germline CDR1 and CDR2 sequences are GTSNPN and SVGIG (reference sequence). V lost 1 base to trimming and J lost 6 bases; unmatched junction nucleotides: 7. This CDR3 is 15 amino acids long. The CDR3 region is CAWSALIAGANEQFF. The DNA for the CDR3 is TGTGCCTGGAGTGCTCTGATAGCGGGAGCCAATGAGCAGTTCTTC.

The chain links TRBV28 to TRBJ2-1; tentative D call: TRBD1 (5 bases). CDR3 size: 15 residues. The V and J ends lost 6 bases and 4 bases respectively, with 16 bases between them. CDR1 MDHEN and CDR2 SYDVKM come from the germline V gene. CDR3 DNA sequence: TGTGCCAGCAGGCAGGACACTGTAGGGTACAATGAGCAGTTCTTC. It translates to CASRQDTVGYNEQFF. The whole variable domain, remainder taken from reference TRBV28 and TRBJ2-1, is DVKVTQSSRYLVKRTGEKVFLECVQDMDHENMFWYRQDPGLGLRLIYFSYDVKMKEKGDIPEGYSVSREKKERFSLILESASTNQTSMYLCASRQDTVGYNEQFFGPGTRLTVL.